One and the same sample provided the 21 T cell receptor beta chains below, sequenced in a study of T cell repertoires in cytomegalovirus infection. No cognate antigen is known for these TCRs. TCRdb reanalysed the reads using MiXCR and keeps one entry per CDR3 protein. The sample carries hundreds of thousands of distinct CDR3 sequences, approximately 29% recorded once. Sequences were derived from cultured CD8+ T cells from PBMCs, sampled from culture after CMV antigen stimulation. The receptors derive from a human donor in good health (CMV status not recorded). Some clones in this sample may be carry-over from other donors' samples.

The gene calls are TRBV7-6 and TRBJ2-2; 11 nucleotides align to TRBD1. V shed 5 bases and J 4 bases; nucleotides not matched to a gene: 6. This CDR3 region has 16 residues. The germline V gene encodes CDR1 SGHVS and CDR2 FNYEAQ. In DNA form, the CDR3 reads TGTGCCAGCAGCGATAGGGACAGGGGGTTCACCGGGGAGCTGTTTTTT. This sequence encodes CASSDRDRGFTGELFF.

This clonotype has a handful of counts. V usage is TRBV12-3 or TRBV12-4 and J usage is TRBJ2-7; a possible D gene is TRBD1 (6 bases). V was clipped by 8 bases and J by 3 bases, with 11 bases between them. This CDR3 has 12 amino acids. CDR3 sequence reads: CASALQGYEQYF. CDR3 in DNA: TGTGCCAGCGCTTTACAGGGCTACGAGCAGTACTTC.

This clonotype was counted many times. The chain joins TRBV7-6 to TRBJ1-1; D possibly corresponds to TRBD1 (5 bases). V was cut by 5 bases and J by 2 bases, with 21 bases left in between. There are 17 residues in the CDR3. Germline loops: CDR1 SGHVS, CDR2 FNYEAQ. CDR3 sequence: CASSREWGGNFNTEAFF. The CDR3 coding sequence is TGTGCCAGCAGCAGAGAGTGGGGGGGAAACTTCAACACTGAAGCTTTCTTT.

Concerning this clonotype: With a much larger clone just one base away, this may be a read error. J is TRBJ2-1 and V is TRBV7-4; 13 nucleotides match TRBD2. Germline V CDR1 and CDR2: SGHVT, SQSDAQ. CDR3 size: 19 residues. The CDR3 nucleotides are TGTGCCAACAGCACAACTGTTGTAGGACTAGCGGGGGAAAATAATGAGCAGTTCTTC. Amino acids: CANSTTVVGLAGENNEQFF.

In its sample, this clonotype was seen a few times. V gene TRBV7-9 combines with J gene TRBJ2-3, with no clear D. Trimming removed 1 base from V and 2 bases from J, with 16 bases in between. Germline loops: CDR1 SEHNR, CDR2 FQNEAQ (reference sequence). The CDR3 runs to 17 residues. The CDR3 region is CASSLVRSRRPTDTQYF. The CDR3 DNA is TGTGCCAGCAGCTTAGTCCGGTCCCGTAGACCCACAGATACGCAGTATTTT.

The chain is built from TRBV14 and TRBJ1-2; D remains unclear. The CDR3 length is 16 residues. Trimming removed 4 bases at V and 7 bases at J, with 22 bases between. Germline values: CDR1 SGHDN, CDR2 FVKESK. Here the CDR3 DNA reads TGTGCCAGCAGCCCGCTCGTGGGGATAAAACTCTCTGGCTACACCTTC. Translated: CASSPLVGIKLSGYTF.

The chain links TRBV6-6 to TRBJ1-3; 7 bases fit TRBD1. The trim removed 7 bases at V and 3 bases at J, leaving 9 bases unmatched. The CDR3 is 15 residues long. Per germline, CDR1 MNHNY and CDR2 SVGAGI (reference sequence). The CDR3 region has the DNA TGTGCCAGCATTCCCTACAGGGGACGTGGAAACACCATATATTTT. As protein: CASIPYRGRGNTIYF.

This clonotype was observed at least ten times. The chain employs TRBV28 and TRBJ2-3; D may match TRBD1 or TRBD2 (6 bases each). The CDR3 contains 15 residues. The V end was cut by 6 bases, the J end by 2 bases, with 15 bases between. Looked up from germline, CDR1 is MDHEN and CDR2 is SYDVKM. CDR3 loop: CASRIGGQYTDTQYF. The CDR3 region has the DNA TGTGCCAGCAGGATTGGGGGGCAATACACAGATACGCAGTATTTT.

The table lists this clonotype with a few counts. The chain combines TRBV14 with TRBJ2-1; D not certain. Germline CDR1 reads SGHDN; CDR2 reads FVKESK. V shed 3 bases and J shed 6 bases, with 21 bases lying between them. This CDR3 spans 17 amino acids. The CDR3 sequence: CASSQYNSSRAGNEQFF. In DNA form, the CDR3 reads TGTGCCAGCAGCCAGTATAATAGTTCGAGAGCAGGCAATGAGCAGTTCTTC.

The chain carries TRBV12-5 and TRBJ1-1, with D perhaps TRBD1 (5 bases). CDR1 LGHNT and CDR2 FRNRAP come from the germline V gene. The CDR3 is 14 amino acids. The germline V and J ends were trimmed by 3 bases and 4 bases, with 12 bases remaining between them. DNA for the CDR3: TGTGCTAGTGGTTTAACAGGTTTGGGCACTGAAGCTTTCTTT. Protein: CASGLTGLGTEAFF.

The rearrangement joins TRBV6-1 to TRBJ1-3; TRBD1 might be the D (6 bases). The CDR3 consists of 15 residues. Trimming shortened V by 7 bases and J by 0 bases, and 13 bases separated the two germline ends. Germline CDR1 is MNHNS and CDR2 is SASEGT. The CDR3 sequence is CASIQGPRSGNTIYF. In nucleotides, the CDR3 is TGTGCCAGCATACAGGGCCCACGCTCTGGAAACACCATATATTTT.

This clonotype was detected many times. This sequence joins TRBV7-9 and TRBJ2-1; D might be TRBD2 (5 bases). This CDR3 contains 17 residues. V was shortened by 7 bases and J by 4 bases, with 23 bases between the two germline ends. CDR1 is SEHNR and CDR2 is FQNEAQ in the germline V gene (reference sequence). CDR3 in DNA: TGTGCCAGCATCATTGAAGACTTTCTCCCGGGGTACAATGAGCAGTTCTTC. The encoded protein is CASIIEDFLPGYNEQFF.

The rearrangement links TRBV7-4 to TRBJ2-2; a possible D gene is TRBD1 (6 bases). The V gene's germline CDR1 is SGHVT and CDR2 SQSDAQ. The CDR3 extends over 18 amino acids. The V and J ends lost 3 bases and 2 bases respectively, with 19 bases between them. The CDR3 nucleotides read TGTGCCAGCAGCTTTTATTCAGGGGCAGGAGTTAACACCGGGGAGCTGTTTTTT. It encodes CASSFYSGAGVNTGELFF.

This clonotype was detected only once. The chain has TRBV15 and TRBJ1-5, with D perhaps TRBD1 (6 bases). Per germline, CDR1 LNHNV and CDR2 YYDKDF (reference sequence). CDR3 length: 16 amino acids. V dropped 3 bases and J dropped 3 bases, with 15 bases sitting between them. CDR3: CATSSSGEGPNQPQHF. Here the CDR3 DNA reads TGTGCCACCAGCAGCTCAGGGGAGGGACCCAATCAGCCCCAGCATTTT.

This sequence joins TRBV27 and TRBJ1-5, with 7 bases fitting TRBD1. The V gene's germline CDR1 is MNHEY and CDR2 SMNVEV (reference sequence). This CDR3 has 15 residues. J gave up 4 bases and V 6 bases, and 9 bases lay outside the gene matches. CDR3: CASRASGDRNQPQHF. CDR3 sequence (DNA): TGTGCCAGCAGGGCATCCGGGGACAGAAATCAGCCCCAGCATTTT.

In this sample, this clonotype turned up many times. The chain is built from TRBV7-2 and TRBJ1-1; maybe TRBD1 (5 bases). The ends were cut back, 3 bases at V and 0 bases at J, with 8 bases in the middle. The CDR3 spans 14 residues. CDR1 SGHTA and CDR2 FQGNSA come from the germline V gene. The CDR3, as DNA: TGTGCCAGCAGCTTCGTAGGGGTGAACACTGAAGCTTTCTTT. This encodes CASSFVGVNTEAFF.

This chain links TRBV7-8 with TRBJ1-4, with 7 bases matching TRBD1. J was trimmed by 0 bases and V by 6 bases; bases with no gene match: 13. This CDR3 comprises 18 residues. Germline CDR1 SGHVS, CDR2 FQNEAQ. CDR3 DNA sequence: TGTGCCAGCAGGTCCGAGGGGGCAGGAAGGGCAACTAATGAAAAACTGTTTTTT. Its translation: CASRSEGAGRATNEKLFF.

The chain joins TRBV28 to TRBJ1-1; D is undetermined. The CDR3 totals 14 residues. The germline V and J ends were trimmed by 6 bases and 1 base, with 12 bases remaining between them. Germline-derived CDR1 and CDR2 are MDHEN and SYDVKM. The CDR3 spells CASRSAEGNTEAFF. The DNA for the CDR3 is TGTGCCAGCAGATCCGCGGAGGGGAACACTGAAGCTTTCTTT.

This clonotype was seen only a few times. CDR3 region: CASSDRGQLDYGYTF. The CDR3 DNA is TGTGCCAGCAGTGACAGGGGGCAGCTTGACTATGGCTACACCTTC. This chain links TRBV2 with TRBJ1-2, with 8 positions matching TRBD1. Germline values: CDR1 SNHLY, CDR2 FYNNEI. The length of the CDR3 is 15 residues. V lost 3 bases, J lost 3 bases, and 6 bases stayed unmatched.

In its sample, this clonotype was seen a few times. The V call is TRBV9, the J call TRBJ1-2; D is unresolved. Germline loops: CDR1 SGDLS, CDR2 YYNGEE. The CDR3 has 14 amino acids. The V end lost 3 bases, the J end lost 0 bases, and 9 bases lay between the germline ends. The CDR3 DNA follows: TGTGCCAGCAGCGGAAAGGGATCTAACTATGGCTACACCTTC. This encodes CASSGKGSNYGYTF. The full variable domain, in which reference TRBV9 and TRBJ1-2 provide the parts outside the CDR3, is DSGVTQTPKHLITATGQRVTLRCSPRSGDLSVYWYQQSLDQGLQFLIQYYNGEERAKGNILERFSAQQFPDLHSELNLSSLELGDSALYFCASSGKGSNYGYTFGSGTRLTVV.

This clonotype was seen a few times. The rearrangement joins TRBV27 to TRBJ2-7; TRBD2 matches at 8 bases. Germline trimming cut 3 bases from V and 0 bases from J; bases unmatched to any gene: 4. The germline gives CDR1 MNHEY, CDR2 SMNVEV (reference sequence). The CDR3 loop spans 15 amino acids. DNA of the CDR3: TGTGCCAGCAGTTTTAGCGGGGCTAGCTCCTACGAGCAGTACTTC. Its protein is CASSFSGASSYEQYF.